These 7 T cell receptor beta chains were all obtained from the same sample, sequenced in a study of immune cell composition in non-small cell lung cancer. The table came from immunoSEQ multiplex PCR; TCRdb's copy has only in-frame clones and leaves some out. Seen here are 4,700 or so clones, about two thirds observed once, and the top ten hold 13% to 15%. Normal lung was sampled as far from the tumour as possible, at least 3 cm. The sequenced material came from non-adjacent lung tissue. The receptor source for this set is a human donor with non-small cell lung cancer.

CDR3 protein: CASSEQKQETQYF. As DNA, the CDR3 is TGTGCCAGCAGTGAGCAGAAACAAGAGACCCAGTACTTC. This rearrangement joins TRBV6-1 to TRBJ2-5; D ambiguous. CDR3 size: 13 residues. Trimming cost V 3 bases and J 2 bases, with 7 bases left between them. The germline V gene encodes CDR1 MNHNS and CDR2 SASEGT.

The chain joins TRBV4-1 to TRBJ1-1; 7 bases are shared with TRBD1. After removal of 1 base from V and 6 bases from J, the junction contained 8 bases not matched to a gene. There are 15 residues in the CDR3. Germline V gene lookup returns CDR1 MGHRA and CDR2 YSYEKL. CDR3 loop: CASSQGQGGSPEAFF. DNA of the CDR3: TGCGCCAGCAGCCAAGGACAGGGAGGTAGCCCTGAAGCTTTCTTT.

V gene TRBV5-5 combines with J gene TRBJ2-7; the D gene is possibly TRBD1 (5 bases). The V end lost 2 bases, the J end lost 4 bases, and 10 bases lay between the germline ends. The CDR3 loop spans 13 amino acids. Per germline, CDR1 SGHKS and CDR2 YYEKEE (reference sequence). CDR3 DNA sequence: TGTGCCAGCAGCTTCCGGCAGGGATACGAGCAGTACTTC. It codes for CASSFRQGYEQYF.

The chain links TRBV10-1 to TRBJ1-2; the D is unclear. The CDR3 is 13 residues long. V lost 5 bases, J lost 4 bases, and 11 bases lay in between. Germline V gene sequence: CDR1 WNHNN, CDR2 SYGVQD (reference sequence). Written as DNA, the CDR3 is TGCGCCAGCAGTTTCGCGGGGTCCTATGGCTACACCTTC. Its protein is CASSFAGSYGYTF.

The chain uses TRBV5-5 and TRBJ2-7; D ambiguous. Germline CDR1 is SGHKS and CDR2 is YYEKEE (reference sequence). This CDR3 spans 15 amino acids. V was trimmed by 2 bases and J by 1 base, leaving 13 bases between them. CDR3 protein: CASSFSRPGSYEQYF. For the CDR3, the DNA is TGTGCCAGCAGCTTCTCCCGTCCGGGTTCCTACGAGCAGTACTTC.

V usage is TRBV5-8 and J usage is TRBJ2-4; TRBD2 matches at 9 bases. V lost 4 bases to trimming and J lost 0 bases; unmatched junction nucleotides: 8. The CDR3 length is 17 residues. Germline values: CDR1 SGHTS, CDR2 YDEGEE. The CDR3: CASSPFAGGLAKNIQYF. The CDR3 DNA reads TGTGCCAGCAGCCCCTTTGCGGGGGGGCTAGCCAAAAACATTCAGTACTTC.

The V gene is TRBV5-1, the J gene TRBJ2-3, with TRBD2 matching 9 bases. This CDR3 region has 13 residues. V was clipped by 2 bases and J by 12 bases; unmatched bases: 7. CDR1 is SGHRS, CDR2 YFSETQ, per germline. CDR3 region: CASSFASGAHQYF. The CDR3 nucleotides read TGCGCCAGCAGCTTTGCTAGCGGGGCCCATCAGTATTTT.